These 8 T cell receptor beta chains were all obtained from the same sample, sequenced in a study of CD8 T cells in ankylosing spondylitis. Findings of the study overall: Ankylosing spondylitis blood appeared to carry a characteristic TCR beta motif of fewer than 10 highly homologous variants.

For these receptors, no antigen is known. MiXCR, run by TCRdb on the 5' RACE reads, gives a single entry per CDR3 protein. The sample holds roughly 700,000 distinct CDR3 sequences, roughly 20% seen once. The source material was blood, either unsorted or a sorted T cell fraction (not recorded which). Receptors were obtained from a male donor with ankylosing spondylitis.

This clonotype was recorded at least ten times. One end of the junction does not line up with germline, which may come from a read error. CDR3 sequence: CASSLSGGTEAFF. CDR3 bases: TGTGCCAGCAGTTTATCAGGGGGCACTGAAGCTTTCTTT. The chain couples TRBV5-1 to TRBJ1-1; TRBD1 aligns across 7 bases. Germline V CDR1 and CDR2: SGHRS, YFSETQ. This CDR3 is 13 amino acids long.

The V and J genes are TRBV6-1 and TRBJ2-5; possibly TRBD2 for D (5 bases). This CDR3 comprises 14 residues. The V end was cut by 5 bases, the J end by 4 bases, with 14 bases between. Germline assignment: CDR1 MNHNS and CDR2 SASEGT. The CDR3 DNA is TGTGCCAGCAGTCCTACTAGTTCTCGAGAGACCCAGTACTTC. Encoded protein: CASSPTSSRETQYF.

This clonotype was seen a few times. The rearrangement links TRBV5-1 to TRBJ1-4; 8 nucleotides agree with TRBD1. V shed 4 bases and J 2 bases; nucleotides not matched to a gene: 4. Germline values: CDR1 SGHRS, CDR2 YFSETQ. The CDR3 is 15 amino acids. CDR3 amino acids: CASSVRGPTNEKLFF. The CDR3 bases are TGCGCCAGCAGCGTCAGGGGGCCGACTAATGAAAAACTGTTTTTT.

This clonotype was detected a few times. This chain's CDR3 is CASSSVQGYYNEQFF. The CDR3 DNA reads TGCGCCAGCAGTTCCGTGCAGGGATACTACAATGAGCAGTTCTTC. V usage is TRBV5-1 and J usage is TRBJ2-1, with D possibly matching TRBD1 (5 bases). Germline CDR1 SGHRS, CDR2 YFSETQ. Trimming left V 5 bases short and J 3 bases short, with 15 bases between. This CDR3 is built from 15 residues. The full variable domain, completed using reference TRBV5-1 and TRBJ2-1, is KAGVTQTPRYLIKTRGQQVTLSCSPISGHRSVSWYQQTPGQGLQFLFEYFSETQRNKGNFPGRFSGRQFSNSRSEMNVSTLELGDSALYLCASSSVQGYYNEQFFGPGTRLTVL.

This clonotype has a handful of counts. The chain recombines TRBV5-5 with TRBJ1-2; D might be TRBD1 (6 bases). The CDR3 contains 15 residues. Germline values: CDR1 SGHKS, CDR2 YYEKEE (reference sequence). V was clipped by 4 bases and J by 4 bases, with 17 bases between them. The CDR3 protein is CASSPATGSSYGYTF. CDR3 bases: TGTGCCAGCAGCCCGGCGACAGGCTCGTCCTATGGCTACACCTTC. Supplemented by reference TRBV5-5 and TRBJ1-2, the full variable domain reads DAGVTQSPTHLIKTRGQQVTLRCSPISGHKSVSWYQQVLGQGPQFIFQYYEKEERGRGNFPDRFSARQFPNYSSELNVNALLLGDSALYLCASSPATGSSYGYTFGSGTRLTVV.

Only a few counts were recorded for this clonotype. The chain joins TRBV6-1 to TRBJ2-1, with 10 bases identical to TRBD2. Unmatched junction bases numbered 7, after V lost 5 bases and J lost 6 bases. Germline V gene lookup returns CDR1 MNHNS and CDR2 SASEGT. The CDR3 extends over 15 amino acids. This CDR3 reads CASSPPSGGGNEQFF. For the CDR3, the DNA is TGTGCCAGCAGTCCCCCGAGCGGGGGGGGCAATGAGCAGTTCTTC.

The table lists this clonotype with a few counts. V and J are TRBV9 and TRBJ2-1; 11 bases are a match to TRBD2. The CDR3 is 14 residues long. V was clipped by 6 bases and J by 8 bases; unmatched bases: 7. The germline V gene has CDR1 SGDLS and CDR2 YYNGEE. The CDR3 protein is CASNIAGGRDEQFF. CDR3 nucleotide sequence: TGTGCCAGCAATATAGCGGGAGGGAGAGATGAGCAGTTCTTC.

This clonotype was seen repeatedly, ten times or more. This sequence joins TRBV28 and TRBJ2-3, with 10 bases identical to TRBD1. V gave up 8 bases and J gave up 8 bases; unmatched junction bases: 10. The CDR3 consists of 14 residues. Germline V gives CDR1 MDHEN, CDR2 SYDVKM. This CDR3 is CASGLTGGAGTQYF. In nucleotides, the CDR3 is TGTGCCAGCGGCTTGACAGGGGGCGCGGGTACGCAGTATTTT.